This TCR beta chain came from a study of tumor and adjacent non-tumor tissue in lung cancer. Points from the study as a whole: Compared with tumor, normal lung showed significantly lower TCR diversity. Tumor repertoires had a smaller top 100 clone share than normal lung.

In regard to this clonotype: Its antigen is not known. The CDR3 does not close with the conserved phenylalanine or tryptophan, likely indicating a read error.

The template was RNA from unsorted bulk tissue. More than 3 cm separated this lung sample from the edge of the tumor. This CDR3 contains 14 residues. The ends lost 5 bases at V and 3 bases at J; junction bases unmatched: 4. Germline V gives CDR1 DFQATT, CDR2 SNEGSKA (reference sequence). TCRbeta libraries were built with three rounds of nested PCR, modified from ARM-PCR. TCRdb ran MiXCR on the multiplex PCR reads and lists one entry per CDR3 protein. This table has approximately 110,000 distinct CDR3 sequences, 60% to 80% appearing once. Sequencing was carried out using distant non-tumor lung tissue. The genes are TRBV20-1 and TRBJ1-3, with TRBD1 identical over 10 bases. This receptor was obtained from a man aged 55 to 69 with non-small cell lung cancer. The CDR3 here is CSARQGASGNTIYL. The DNA for the CDR3 is TGCAGTGCTCGACAGGGGGCGAGTGGAAACACCATATATCTT.